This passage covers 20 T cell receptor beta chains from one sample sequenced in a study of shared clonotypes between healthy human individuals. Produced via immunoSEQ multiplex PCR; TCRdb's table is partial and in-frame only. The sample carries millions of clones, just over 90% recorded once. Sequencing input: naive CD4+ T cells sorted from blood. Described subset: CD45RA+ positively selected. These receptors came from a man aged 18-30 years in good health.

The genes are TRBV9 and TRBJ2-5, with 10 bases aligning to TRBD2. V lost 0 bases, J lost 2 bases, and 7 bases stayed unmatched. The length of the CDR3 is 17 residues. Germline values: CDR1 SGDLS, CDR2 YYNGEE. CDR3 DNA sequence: TGTGCCAGCAGCGTAGGGGGAACTAGCGGGATTCAAGAGACCCAGTACTTC. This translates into CASSVGGTSGIQETQYF.

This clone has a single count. CDR3 residues: CASSHGGQGAIREKLFF. CDR3 DNA sequence: TGTGCCAGCAGCCACGGCGGACAGGGGGCTATTAGAGAAAAACTGTTTTTT. This chain links TRBV4-2 with TRBJ1-4; 11 nucleotides match TRBD1. V was clipped by 3 bases and J by 8 bases; unmatched bases: 11. The CDR3 has 17 amino acids. The V gene's germline CDR1 is LGHNA and CDR2 YNFKEQ.

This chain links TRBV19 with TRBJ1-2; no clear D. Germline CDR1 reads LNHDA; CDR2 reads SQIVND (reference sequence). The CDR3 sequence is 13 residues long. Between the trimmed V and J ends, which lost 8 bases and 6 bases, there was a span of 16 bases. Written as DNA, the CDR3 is TGTGCCAGTTCAAACCCAGGTCGGCATGGCTACACCTTC. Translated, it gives CASSNPGRHGYTF.

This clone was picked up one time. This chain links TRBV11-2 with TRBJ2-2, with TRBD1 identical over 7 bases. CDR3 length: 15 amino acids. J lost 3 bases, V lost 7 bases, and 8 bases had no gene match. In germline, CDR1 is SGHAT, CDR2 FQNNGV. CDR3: CASTWADRDTGELFF. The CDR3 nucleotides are TGTGCCAGCACCTGGGCCGACAGGGACACCGGGGAGCTGTTTTTT.

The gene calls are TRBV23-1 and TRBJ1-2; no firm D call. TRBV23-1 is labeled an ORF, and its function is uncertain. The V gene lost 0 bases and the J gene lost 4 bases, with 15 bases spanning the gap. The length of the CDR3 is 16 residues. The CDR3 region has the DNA TGCGCCAGCAGTCAATCATGGCGCCAGGACTGCTATGGCTACACCTTC. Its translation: CASSQSWRQDCYGYTF.

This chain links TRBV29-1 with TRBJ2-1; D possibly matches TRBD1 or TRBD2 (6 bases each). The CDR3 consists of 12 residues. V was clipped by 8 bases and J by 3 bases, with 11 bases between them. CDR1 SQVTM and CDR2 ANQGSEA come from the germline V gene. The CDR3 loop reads CSSGEVYNEQFF. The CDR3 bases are TGCAGCTCAGGGGAGGTCTACAATGAGCAGTTCTTC.

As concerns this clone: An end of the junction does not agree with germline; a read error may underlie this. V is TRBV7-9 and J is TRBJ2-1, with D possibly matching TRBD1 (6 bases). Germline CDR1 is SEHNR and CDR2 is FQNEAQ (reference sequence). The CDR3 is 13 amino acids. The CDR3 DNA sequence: TGTGCCAGCAGTTTAGGGGGTGGCAGTGTGCAGTTCTTC. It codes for CASSLGGGSVQFF.

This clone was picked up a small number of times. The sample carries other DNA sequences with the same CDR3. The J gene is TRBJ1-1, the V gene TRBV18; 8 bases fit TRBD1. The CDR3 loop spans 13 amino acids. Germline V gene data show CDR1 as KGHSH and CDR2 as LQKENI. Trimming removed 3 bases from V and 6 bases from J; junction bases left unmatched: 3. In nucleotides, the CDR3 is TGTGCCAGCTCACCCCAGGGGGCTGCTGAAGCTTTCTTT. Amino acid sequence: CASSPQGAAEAFF. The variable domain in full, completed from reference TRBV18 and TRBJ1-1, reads NAGVMQNPRHLVRRRGQEARLRCSPMKGHSHVYWYRQLPEEGLKFMVYLQKENIIDESGMPKERFSAEFPKEGPSILRIQQVVRGDSAAYFCASSPQGAAEAFFGQGTRLTVV.

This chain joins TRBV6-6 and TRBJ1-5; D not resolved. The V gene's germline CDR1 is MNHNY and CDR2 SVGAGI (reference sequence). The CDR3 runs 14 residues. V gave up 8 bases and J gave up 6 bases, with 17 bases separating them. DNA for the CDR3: TGTGCCAGCGGACTCGGAGGGCTAGGTCAGCCCCAGCATTTT. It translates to CASGLGGLGQPQHF.

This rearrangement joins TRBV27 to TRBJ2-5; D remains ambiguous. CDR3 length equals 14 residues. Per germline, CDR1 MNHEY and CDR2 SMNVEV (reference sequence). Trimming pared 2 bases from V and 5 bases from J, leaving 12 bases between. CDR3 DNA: TGTGCCAGCAGTTTAATTTCTACCGGGGAGACCCAGTACTTC. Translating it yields CASSLISTGETQYF.

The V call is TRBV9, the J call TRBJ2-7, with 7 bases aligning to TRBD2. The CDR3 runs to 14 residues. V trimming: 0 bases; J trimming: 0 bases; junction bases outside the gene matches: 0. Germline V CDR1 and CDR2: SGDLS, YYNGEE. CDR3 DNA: TGTGCCAGCAGCGTAGGGGACTACTCCTACGAGCAGTACTTC. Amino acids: CASSVGDYSYEQYF.

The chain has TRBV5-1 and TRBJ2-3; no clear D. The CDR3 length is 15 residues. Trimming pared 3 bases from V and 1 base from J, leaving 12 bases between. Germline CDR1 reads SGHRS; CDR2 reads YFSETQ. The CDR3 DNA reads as TGCGCCAGCAGCTATTGGTCTTCTGGCACAGATACGCAGTATTTT. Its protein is CASSYWSSGTDTQYF.

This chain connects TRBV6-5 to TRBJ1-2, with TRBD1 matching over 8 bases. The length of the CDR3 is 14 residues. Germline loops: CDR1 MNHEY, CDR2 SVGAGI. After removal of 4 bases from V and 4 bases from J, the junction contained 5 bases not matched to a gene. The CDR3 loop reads CASSFQGAAYGYTF. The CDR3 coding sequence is TGTGCCAGCAGTTTTCAGGGGGCCGCCTATGGCTACACCTTC.

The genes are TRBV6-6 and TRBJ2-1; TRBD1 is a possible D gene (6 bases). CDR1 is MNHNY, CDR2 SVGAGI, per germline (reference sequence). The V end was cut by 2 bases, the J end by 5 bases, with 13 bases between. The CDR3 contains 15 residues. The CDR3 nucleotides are TGTGCCAGCAGTTACCGCAGGGGATGGGACAATGAGCAGTTCTTC. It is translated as CASSYRRGWDNEQFF.

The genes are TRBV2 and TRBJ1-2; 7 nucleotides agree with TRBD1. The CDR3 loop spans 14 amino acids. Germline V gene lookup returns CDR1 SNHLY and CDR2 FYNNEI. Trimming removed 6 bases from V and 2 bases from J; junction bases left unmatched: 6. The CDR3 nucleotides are TGTGCCAGCAGGGAGGACAGGACAAACTATGGCTACACCTTC. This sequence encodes CASREDRTNYGYTF.

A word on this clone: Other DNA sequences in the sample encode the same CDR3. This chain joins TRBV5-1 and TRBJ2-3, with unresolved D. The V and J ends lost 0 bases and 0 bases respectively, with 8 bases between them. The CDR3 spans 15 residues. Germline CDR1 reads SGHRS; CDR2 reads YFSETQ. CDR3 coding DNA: TGCGCCAGCAGCTTGGCCACACTTAGCACAGATACGCAGTATTTT. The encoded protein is CASSLATLSTDTQYF.

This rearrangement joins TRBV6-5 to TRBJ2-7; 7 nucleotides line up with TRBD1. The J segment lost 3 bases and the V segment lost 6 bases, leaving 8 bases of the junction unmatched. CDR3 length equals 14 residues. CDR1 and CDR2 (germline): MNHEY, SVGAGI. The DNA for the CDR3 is TGTGCCAGCAGACTTACAGGGGCCCGCTACGAGCAGTACTTC. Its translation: CASRLTGARYEQYF.

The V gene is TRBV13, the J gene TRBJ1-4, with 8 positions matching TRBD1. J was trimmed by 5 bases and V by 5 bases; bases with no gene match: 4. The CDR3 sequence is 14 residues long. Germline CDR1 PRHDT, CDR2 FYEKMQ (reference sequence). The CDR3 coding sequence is TGTGCCAGCAGCCTCAGGGGGCGGAATGAAAAACTGTTTTTT. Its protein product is CASSLRGRNEKLFF.

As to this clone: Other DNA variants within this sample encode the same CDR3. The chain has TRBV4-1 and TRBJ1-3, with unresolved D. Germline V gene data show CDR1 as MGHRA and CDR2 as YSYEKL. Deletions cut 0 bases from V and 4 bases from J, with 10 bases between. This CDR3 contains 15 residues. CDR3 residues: CASSQEGLTGNTIYF. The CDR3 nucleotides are TGCGCCAGCAGCCAAGAGGGCTTAACCGGAAACACCATATATTTT.

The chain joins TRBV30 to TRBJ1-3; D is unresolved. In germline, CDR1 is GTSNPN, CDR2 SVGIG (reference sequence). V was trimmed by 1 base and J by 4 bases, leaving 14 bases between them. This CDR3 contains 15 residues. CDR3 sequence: CAWSALGTDGNTIYF. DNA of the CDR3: TGTGCCTGGAGTGCTTTGGGAACAGACGGAAACACCATATATTTT.